A selection of T cell receptor beta chains follows, all from one sample in a study of blood T cell repertoires in COVID-19. Measured with immunoSEQ multiplex PCR; TCRdb has only the in-frame clones, and not every one. Of 350,000 to 400,000 clones listed, approximately 88% were seen once; the top ten hold 0.95% to 1%. Sequencing was performed on PBMCs or T cells enriched from blood (not recorded which). These receptors were taken from a woman aged 25 to 39 with acute COVID-19. Both conserved end residues are part of each CDR3. A D gene is named only where the DNA matches it firmly.

TRBV9	TRBD1	16	TRBJ1-2	CASSQGTGFIDYGYTF	TGTGCCAGCAGTCAGGGGACAGGGTTCATCGACTATGGCTACACCTTC
TRBV7-9	TRBD2	16	TRBJ2-5	CASSLASGGFAGSQYF	TGTGCCAGCAGCTTAGCGAGCGGGGGGTTTGCGGGGTCCCAGTACTTC
TRBV18	TRBD1	14	TRBJ1-6	CASSAGGIDSPLHF	TGTGCCAGCTCGGCAGGGGGGATCGATTCACCCCTCCACTTT
TRBV15	TRBD2	16	TRBJ2-3	CATSRDASGGENTQYF	TGTGCCACCAGCAGAGACGCTAGCGGGGGGGAAAATACGCAGTATTTT
TRBV6-4	TRBD1	18	TRBJ2-6	CASPSLDRVPSGANVLTF	TGTGCCAGCCCCTCTCTGGACAGGGTCCCCTCTGGGGCCAACGTCCTGACTTTC
TRBV7-3	.	13	TRBJ1-2	CASSPAGGYGYTF	TGTGCCAGCAGCCCAGCCGGGGGCTATGGCTACACCTTC
TRBV5-1	TRBD1	15	TRBJ2-5	CASSSQGQGRETQYF	TGCGCCAGCAGCTCCCAGGGACAGGGAAGGGAGACCCAGTACTTC
TRBV6-5	.	14	TRBJ1-2	CASSYSPENYGYTF	TGTGCCAGCAGTTACTCGCCAGAAAACTATGGCTACACCTTC
TRBV30	.	13	TRBJ1-1	CAWSVNRYTEAFF	TGTGCCTGGAGTGTAAATAGATACACTGAAGCTTTCTTT
TRBV15	.	14	TRBJ2-2	CATSNLQGSGELFF	TGTGCCACCAGCAACCTTCAGGGGTCCGGGGAGCTGTTTTTT
TRBV21-1	.	15	TRBJ2-7	CASSRNGDSVYEQYF	TGTGCCAGCAGCCGAAATGGGGACAGCGTCTACGAGCAGTACTTC
TRBV2	TRBD1	16	TRBJ1-5	CASSEGGKTGNQPQHF	TGTGCCAGCAGTGAAGGGGGCAAGACAGGGAATCAGCCCCAGCATTTT